A selection of T cell receptor beta chains follows, all from one sample in a study of shared clonotypes between healthy human individuals. Generated by immunoSEQ multiplex PCR, the TCRdb table keeps only in-frame clones and is missing some. Of about 2 million clones listed, 85% to 95% are singletons. The source material was naive CD8+ T cells sorted from blood. These receptors were collected from a young man in good health. Each CDR3 is given with its conserved first and last residue. The D gene is left open where the match is weak. Rows give clone size only sometimes, using once, few, many, or a class for an expanded clone.

once	TRBV4-1	TRBJ1-2	-	TGCGCCAGCAGCCAAGAGCCGGACCGGTCCGGGTATGGCTACACCTTC	CASSQEPDRSGYGYTF
-	TRBV7-9	TRBJ2-2	-	TGTGCCAGCAGTTCTAGCGAAACCGGGGAGCTGTTTTTT	CASSSSETGELFF
-	TRBV10-3	TRBJ1-2	TRBD1	TGTGCCATCAGTGAGGGAACAGGGGGTGACTATGGCTACACCTTC	CAISEGTGGDYGYTF
-	TRBV5-5	TRBJ2-7	TRBD2	TGTGCCAGCAGCTTATGGAGCGGGGACTACGAGCAGTACTTC	CASSLWSGDYEQYF
-	TRBV9	TRBJ1-2	-	TGTGCCAGCAGTCAACAGGGATATGGCTACACCTTC	CASSQQGYGYTF
-	TRBV11-2	TRBJ2-1	TRBD2	TGTGCCAGCAGCTTGCTAGCGGGAGGTTTCAGGAATGAGCAGTTCTTC	CASSLLAGGFRNEQFF
-	TRBV2	TRBJ2-5	-	TGTGCCAGCAGTGAAAACAGGGAGGGAGGGGAGACCCAGTACTTC	CASSENREGGETQYF
-	TRBV6-5	TRBJ2-2	-	TGTGCCAGCAGCCCTCTGGTGGGGGAGCTGTTTTTT	CASSPLVGELFF
-	TRBV6-1	TRBJ2-3	TRBD1	TGTGCCAGCAGTGAAGTAGAAGGGACAGGGTTGTTTTTAGATACGCAGTATTTT	CASSEVEGTGLFLDTQYF
once	TRBV9	TRBJ2-7	-	TGTGCCAGCAGCGTAGGAACAGTCTCCTACGAGCAGTACTTC	CASSVGTVSYEQYF
-	TRBV6-1	TRBJ2-7	-	TGTGCCAGCAGTTTACAGGGATCCTACGAGCAGTACTTC	CASSLQGSYEQYF
-	TRBV4-1	TRBJ2-2	-	TGCGCCAGCAGCCAAGGGGGGGTATCCGGGGAGCTGTTTTTT	CASSQGGVSGELFF
-	TRBV5-6	TRBJ1-1	-	TGTGCCAGCAGTTGGGGAGGCGGTGAAGCTTTCTTT	CASSWGGGEAFF
-	TRBV6-5	TRBJ2-3	TRBD2	TGTGCCAGCCAACTAGCGGGAGAAGCAGATACGCAGTATTTT	CASQLAGEADTQYF
once	TRBV19	TRBJ2-2	-	TGTGCCAGTAGTATAGATTTGGGCGGGGAGCTGTTTTTT	CASSIDLGGELFF
-	TRBV7-9	TRBJ2-5	-	TGTGCCAGCAGCGCAACGGGATCCCGGGAGACCCAGTACTTC	CASSATGSRETQYF
-	TRBV5-6	TRBJ2-7	TRBD1	TGTGCCAGCAGCCACCGGGACAGCTTCTCCTACGAGCAGTACTTC	CASSHRDSFSYEQYF
-	TRBV30	TRBJ1-4	TRBD1	TGTGCCTGGATCCTCCAGGGGGCCAGCCGCTGTTTT	CAWILQGASRCF
-	TRBV6-1	TRBJ1-3	-	TGTGCCAGCAGCAGAAGCTCTGGAAACACCATATATTTT	CASSRSSGNTIYF
-	TRBV12-5	TRBJ2-5	-	TGTGCTAGTGGTTTGGTACACTCGGAGACCCAGTACTTC	CASGLVHSETQYF
-	TRBV28	TRBJ2-7	-	TGTGCCAGCAGTTTTCGGACATACTTCTACGAGCAGTACTTC	CASSFRTYFYEQYF
-	TRBV9	TRBJ1-3	-	TGTGCCAGCAGCGTAGGAGGGGGATCTGGAAACACCATATATTTT	CASSVGGGSGNTIYF
-	TRBV6-1	TRBJ2-7	TRBD2	TGTGCCAGCAGTAGCGGGAGCTACGAGCAGTACTTC	CASSSGSYEQYF
once	TRBV5-6	TRBJ1-2	-	TGTGCCAGCAGCCCGGGGGGCACCTTGACGCCTAACTATGGCTACACCTTC	CASSPGGTLTPNYGYTF
-	TRBV5-8	TRBJ2-2	-	TGTGCCAGCAGCTATACTAGTAGTGTCACCGGGGAGCTGTTTTTT	CASSYTSSVTGELFF
-	TRBV2	TRBJ2-1	TRBD2	TGTGCCAGCAGCTTCCCCAGGGCGGGAGATTTCAATGAGCAGTTCTTC	CASSFPRAGDFNEQFF
-	TRBV5-4	TRBJ1-2	-	TGTGCCAGCAGCTTTTCCACGGATGGCTACACCTTC	CASSFSTDGYTF
-	TRBV29-1	TRBJ1-3	-	TGCAGCGTTGAAGATCTTGGAAACACCATATATTTT	CSVEDLGNTIYF
-	TRBV4-1	TRBJ2-7	TRBD2	TGCGCCAGCAGCCTTAGTTCTAGCGGGGCCTACGAGCAGTACTTC	CASSLSSSGAYEQYF
-	TRBV28	TRBJ1-6	-	TGTGCCAGCAGTTTATGGGACAGCGGTTCACCCCTCCACTTT	CASSLWDSGSPLHF
-	TRBV10-3	TRBJ2-3	-	TGTGCCATCGCCCCGACTAGGTTGGATACGCAGTATTTT	CAIAPTRLDTQYF
-	TRBV12-5	TRBJ2-1	TRBD1	TGTGCTAGTGGTTTGGGGGACAGAAATGAGCAGTTCTTC	CASGLGDRNEQFF
-	TRBV12-5	TRBJ2-7	TRBD2	TGTGCTAGTGGAGGCGGGCTAGCGGGCTACGAGCAGTACTTC	CASGGGLAGYEQYF
-	TRBV2	TRBJ2-2	-	TGTGCCAGCAGTGAAGAATGGTGGGTAGCTGGGGAGCTGTTTTTT	CASSEEWWVAGELFF
once	TRBV6-1	TRBJ2-7	-	TGTGCCAGCAGTGAAGAAGGGACCCTATCCTACGAGCAGTACTTC	CASSEEGTLSYEQYF
-	TRBV30	TRBJ2-3	TRBD2	TGTGCCTGGAGTGCCCCCGGACTAGCGGAAGGGGGTACGCAGTATTTT	CAWSAPGLAEGGTQYF
-	TRBV4-1	TRBJ2-5	TRBD2	TGCGCCAGCAGCCAAGGGCTAGCGGGGAACCAAGAGACCCAGTACTTC	CASSQGLAGNQETQYF
once	TRBV13	TRBJ2-7	TRBD1	TGTGCCAGCAGCCCCCCGGACAGGGGTTACTACGAGCAGTACTTC	CASSPPDRGYYEQYF
-	TRBV7-9	TRBJ1-1	-	TGTGCCAGCAGCTTAGTAGGCCTTGACACTGAAGCTTTCTTT	CASSLVGLDTEAFF
-	TRBV7-9	TRBJ2-4	-	TGTGCCAGCAGCTTAGCGCGGGACACCCTAGCGGACATTCAGTACTTC	CASSLARDTLADIQYF
-	TRBV5-1	TRBJ1-1	TRBD1	TGCGCCAGCAGCCCGATACAGGGGGCTGACACTGAAGCTTTCTTT	CASSPIQGADTEAFF
-	TRBV4-2	TRBJ2-3	-	TGTGCCAGCAGCCAAGCGGCCTCCGGGGGTACAGATACGCAGTATTTT	CASSQAASGGTDTQYF
-	TRBV4-3	TRBJ2-1	TRBD2	TGCGCCAGCAGCCCGACTAGCGGGAGTGTCGATGAGCAGTTCTTC	CASSPTSGSVDEQFF
-	TRBV7-9	TRBJ1-1	-	TGTGCCAGCAGCGAGTCGACAGCCCCCACTGAAGCTTTCTTT	CASSESTAPTEAFF
few	TRBV10-3	TRBJ1-2	-	TGTGCCACGGCGCTATCCGGCTATGGCTACACCTTC	CATALSGYGYTF
-	TRBV23-1	TRBJ2-7	TRBD1	TGCGCCAGCAGTCAATTCCCGGGACAGCCTCACGAGCAGTACTTC	CASSQFPGQPHEQYF
-	TRBV7-9	TRBJ2-5	-	TGTGCCAGCAGCTTAGCCGTTGGGGAGACCCAGTACTTC	CASSLAVGETQYF
-	TRBV27	TRBJ2-7	TRBD2	TGTGCCAGCAGTTCCATAGCGGGGGGGCCGCAAAATTTTTACGAGCAGTACTTC	CASSSIAGGPQNFYEQYF